This passage covers 3 T cell receptor beta chains from one sample sequenced in a study of blood T cell repertoires in COVID-19. Libraries were prepared by immunoSEQ multiplex PCR; TCRdb keeps only in-frame clonotypes and omits some of them. This table has approximately 250,000 clones, approximately 88% appearing once. Sequenced input: PBMCs or T cells enriched from blood (not recorded which). Receptors were obtained from a middle-aged woman who had been exposed to COVID-19.

V usage is TRBV7-2 and J usage is TRBJ2-1; 13 nucleotides match TRBD2. J lost 8 bases, V lost 3 bases, and 4 bases had no gene match. The CDR3 is made up of 15 amino acids. Germline V gene lookup returns CDR1 SGHTA and CDR2 FQGNSA. The DNA of the CDR3 is TGTGCCAGCAGCTTCAGACTAGCGGGGGGTTATGAGCAGTTCTTC. This translates into CASSFRLAGGYEQFF.

The gene calls are TRBV7-3 and TRBJ2-1; D gene unclear. Germline CDR1 and CDR2: SGHTA and FQGTGA. The CDR3 has 15 amino acids. V was cut by 5 bases and J by 2 bases, with 13 bases left in between. CDR3 sequence (DNA): TGTGCCAGCAGCCCCCCCGGGTACCCCTACAATGAGCAGTTCTTC. It yields the protein CASSPPGYPYNEQFF.

This chain links TRBV3-1 (or the pseudogene TRBV3-2) with TRBJ2-7, with 10 bases that match TRBD1. The germline gives CDR1 LGHDT, CDR2 YNNKEL (reference sequence). Germline trimming cut 0 bases from V and 5 bases from J; bases unmatched to any gene: 10. The CDR3 sequence is 17 residues long. CDR3: CASSQEIKDRGFHEQYF. CDR3 DNA: TGTGCCAGCAGCCAAGAGATAAAGGACAGGGGGTTCCACGAGCAGTACTTC.